The following is a TCR beta chain sequence with its context. Its antigen is still unknown. Base-call qualities are not available, and no considerably larger clone is one nucleotide away. This specimen belongs to a study of naive CD8 T cells in extremely preterm neonates (dated by TCRdb to the late 2010s). Describing the broader study: Sorted naive CD8+ T cells from four age groups (extremely preterm neonates, term neonates, young children and adults) were used in the study to compare TCRbeta CDR3 repertoires. Overall results and qualifications from the work: Compared with the older groups, preterm CDR3s were shorter and closer to germline, carrying fewer N additions and showing less junctional trimming. A small sample size and variable productive template counts among preterm samples were noted by the authors as limitations. Compared with all other age groups, preterm neonates showed significantly lower iChao1 richness (p < 0.05) along with an even clone distribution, indicating a less rich repertoire. Prospective longitudinal studies of preterm and term neonates were called for by the authors so that T cell development could be tracked within individuals. A higher proportion of shared CDR3 nucleotide sequences was found in preterm neonates (roughly 2.7%) than in term neonates (around 0.4%), young children (about 0.03%) and adults (around 0.01%).

Preterm samples came from several extremely preterm deliveries at about 23-28 weeks of gestation. Exclusion from the study was applied to pregnancies with fetal demise, active maternal HSV infection or known maternal HIV infection. A FACSAria III cell sorter was used to sort live, Annexin V-negative naive CD8+ T cells (CD3+CD8+CD45RA+CCR7+). Per sample, between roughly 19,000 and 100,000 naive CD8+ T cells were obtained by sorting. Mixed venous-arterial cord blood was collected with preassembled standardized sampling kits. Cord blood was held at room temperature and processed no more than 4 hours after collection. Ficoll-Paque density gradient centrifugation was used to isolate mononuclear cells from diluted blood. Mononuclear cells were cryopreserved in roughly 10% DMSO with about 90% FBS and stored long term at -150°C before sorting. After thawing, the cells were stained with Annexin V and with antibodies against CD3, CD8, CCR7 and CD45RA. The DNeasy Blood and Tissue Kit was used to extract genomic DNA from sorted cell pellets that had been snap-frozen.

TCRbeta CDR3 regions were amplified from genomic DNA by a two-step, bias-controlled multiplex PCR. The multiplex PCR used primers specific for every TRBV and TRBJ gene segment. TCRbeta repertoire data were generated with the immunoSEQ Assay. On the study's bioinformatics: To merge closely related sequences, reads went through filtering and clustering using a relative-frequency ratio and a modified nearest-neighbor algorithm. IMGT annotation was followed for the assignment of V, D and J genes to CDR3 sequences. Template counts were normalized for PCR amplification bias and quantified against synthetic TCR CDR3 analog sequences. Only unique productive sequences, that is, in-frame CDR3 sequences lacking stop codons, were included in the analyses. The immunoSEQ Analyzer software was used to calculate iChao1 richness and clonality, with clonality defined as 1 minus Pielou's evenness. Depending on the Shapiro-Wilk normality results, either Student's t-test or a non-parametric test was run in JMP for statistical testing. TCRdb took this table from immuneACCESS and kept in-frame rearrangements with V and J called. Such tables lack part of the clones; where checked against another copy, unresolved V genes explain under half of the gap, and the rest is unexplained. V and J calls and clone size come straight from that table; D and trimming were deduced from the DNA. This sample comprises tens of thousands of clones, 70% to 90% of them detected only once. About 0.85% of the sample is held by the ten biggest clonotypes.

The CDR3 measures 14 amino acids from cysteine to phenylalanine. Only the CDR3 DNA stays, 42 bases, in frame from base 1. The junction shows trimming of 2 bases on V and 0 bases on J, plus 6 bases between the germline ends. CDR1 and CDR2 (MGHRA, YSYEKL) derive from the germline V gene. This sequence originates from a boy who was born preterm. The rearranged chain carries TRBV4-1 and TRBJ2-3, with a tentative D gene TRBD2 over 5 matching bases. Input material: naive CD8+ T cells from cord blood. CDR3 loop: CASSQRTSTDTQYF. The nucleotides are TGCGCCAGCAGCCAACGGACTAGCACAGATACGCAGTATTTT.